One sample yielded the 16 T cell receptor beta chains listed below, sequenced in a study of T cell responses to AZD1222 COVID-19 vaccine. The assay was immunoSEQ multiplex PCR, and TCRdb's table has in-frame clones only and misses some. The table records roughly 100,000 clones, roughly 87% of them present only once. Sample: peripheral blood, taken on day 0 of AZD1222 vaccination. The source of these receptors is an adult in good health.

V usage is TRBV5-1 and J usage is TRBJ1-4, with D maybe TRBD1 (5 bases). The CDR3 is made up of 13 amino acids. V was trimmed by 2 bases and J by 5 bases, leaving 7 bases between them. Germline CDR1 SGHRS, CDR2 YFSETQ. CDR3 DNA sequence: TGCGCCAGCAGCTTTTCAGGGAATGAAAAACTGTTTTTT. Amino acid sequence: CASSFSGNEKLFF.

CDR3 coding DNA: TGTGCCAGCTCACCACCGACAGGGTTCGGCTATGGCTACACCTTC. It codes for CASSPPTGFGYGYTF. The rearrangement joins TRBV18 to TRBJ1-2; 7 bases map to TRBD1. This CDR3 contains 15 residues. J lost 4 bases, V lost 0 bases, and 5 bases had no gene match. Germline assignment: CDR1 KGHSH and CDR2 LQKENI.

This clone appeared a single time. This chain connects TRBV29-1 to TRBJ1-2; D not certain. Germline V lookup: CDR1 SQVTM, CDR2 ANQGSEA. This CDR3 region has 13 residues. Trimming removed 0 bases from V and 4 bases from J, with 9 bases in between. The CDR3 DNA sequence: TGCAGCGTTGAAGATCCGTTTGGCTATGGCTACACCTTC. Its translation: CSVEDPFGYGYTF. The variable domain in full, completed from reference TRBV29-1 and TRBJ1-2, reads SAVISQKPSRDICQRGTSLTIQCQVDSQVTMMFWYRQQPGQSLTLIATANQGSEATYESGFVIDKFPISRPNLTFSTLTVSNMSPEDSSIYLCSVEDPFGYGYTFGSGTRLTVV.

Written as DNA, the CDR3 is TGCGCCAGCAGTCATCCGGGACAAGTAAATGAAAAACTGTTTTTT. Residues: CASSHPGQVNEKLFF. The chain combines TRBV23-1 with TRBJ1-4, with D possibly being TRBD1 (6 bases). TRBV23-1 is marked as an open reading frame, function uncertain. V gave up 3 bases and J gave up 5 bases, with 13 bases separating them. This CDR3 is 15 amino acids long.

The genes are TRBV5-4 and TRBJ1-1; 10 nucleotides line up with TRBD1. With 3 bases clipped from V and 1 base from J, the junction kept 6 bases outside the gene matches. The CDR3 runs 16 residues. Germline loops: CDR1 SGHNT, CDR2 YYREEE (reference sequence). CDR3 loop: CASSSGQGGGNTEAFF. DNA of the CDR3: TGTGCCAGCAGCTCTGGACAGGGGGGAGGGAACACTGAAGCTTTCTTT.

V and J are TRBV7-2 and TRBJ2-1; D unclear. With 2 bases removed from V and 2 bases from J, the gap between germline ends came to 7 bases. CDR1 is SGHTA and CDR2 is FQGNSA in the germline V gene. The CDR3 runs to 14 residues. The CDR3 spells CASSLSWTYNEQFF. The CDR3 DNA follows: TGTGCCAGCAGCTTAAGCTGGACCTACAATGAGCAGTTCTTC.

This chain connects TRBV3-1 (or the pseudogene TRBV3-2) to TRBJ1-2; 7 positions agree with TRBD1. J was trimmed by 2 bases and V by 0 bases; bases with no gene match: 3. The germline CDR1 and CDR2 sequences are LGHDT and YNNKEL (reference sequence). This CDR3 is built from 15 residues. The CDR3, as DNA: TGTGCCAGCAGCCAAGAGGGACAGAACAACTATGGCTACACCTTC. Amino acid sequence: CASSQEGQNNYGYTF.

This rearrangement joins TRBV2 to TRBJ2-1; TRBD2 aligns across 8 bases. The CDR3 sequence is 14 residues long. Trimming removed 8 bases from V and 6 bases from J; junction bases left unmatched: 9. The germline V gene encodes CDR1 SNHLY and CDR2 FYNNEI. CDR3 amino acids: CASVPSGGLNEQFF. As DNA, the CDR3 is TGTGCCAGCGTCCCGAGCGGGGGTCTCAATGAGCAGTTCTTC.

The CDR3, as DNA: TGTGCCAGCAGCCAAAGGACTGAAGCTTTCTTT. Protein product: CASSQRTEAFF. V is TRBV2 and J is TRBJ1-1, with unresolved D. V was cut by 6 bases and J by 5 bases, with 7 bases left in between. CDR1 and CDR2 from the germline V gene are SNHLY and FYNNEI. This CDR3 has 11 amino acids.

V and J are TRBV11-3 and TRBJ2-5, with D unresolved. The CDR3 sequence is 16 residues long. V was trimmed by 4 bases and J by 3 bases, leaving 18 bases between them. Germline V gene lookup returns CDR1 SGHNT and CDR2 YENEEA. CDR3 loop: CASSSGAREREETQYF. Here the CDR3 DNA reads TGTGCCAGCAGCTCCGGAGCGCGAGAGAGAGAAGAGACCCAGTACTTC.

The chain couples TRBV4-3 to TRBJ2-2, with TRBD2 matching over 9 bases. In germline, CDR1 is LGHNA, CDR2 YSLEER. The J segment lost 0 bases and the V segment lost 1 base, leaving 6 bases of the junction unmatched. The CDR3 has 18 amino acids. CDR3 coding DNA: TGCGCCAGCAGCCAAGCCTTAGCGGGGGCGACGAACACCGGGGAGCTGTTTTTT. Amino acids: CASSQALAGATNTGELFF.

This clone was observed a handful of times. The chain recombines TRBV18 with TRBJ2-7, with TRBD1 identical over 10 bases. The trim removed 5 bases at V and 5 bases at J, leaving 3 bases unmatched. CDR3 length equals 13 residues. Germline V CDR1 and CDR2: KGHSH, LQKENI. In DNA, the CDR3 is TGTGCCAGCTCAGTGGGACAGGGGAACGAGCAGTACTTC. This encodes CASSVGQGNEQYF.

The chain links TRBV5-1 to TRBJ2-3; D is uncertain. Looked up from germline, CDR1 is SGHRS and CDR2 is YFSETQ. The V end was cut by 0 bases, the J end by 4 bases, with 15 bases between. This CDR3 contains 16 residues. CDR3 sequence: CASSLAGTPGADTQYF. The CDR3 bases are TGCGCCAGCAGCTTGGCTGGAACGCCAGGTGCAGATACGCAGTATTTT.

This clone was counted between two and nine times. The chain employs TRBV7-2 and TRBJ2-7; tentatively, D is TRBD2 (6 bases). Germline V gene lookup returns CDR1 SGHTA and CDR2 FQGNSA. The V and J ends lost 5 bases and 3 bases respectively, with 17 bases between them. The CDR3 consists of 15 residues. CDR3 loop: CASSPITGGDYEQYF. CDR3 coding DNA: TGTGCCAGCAGCCCCATTACCGGGGGTGACTACGAGCAGTACTTC.

The chain is built from TRBV7-8 and TRBJ1-2; no reliable D call. Germline CDR1 SGHVS, CDR2 FQNEAQ. The V end was cut by 3 bases, the J end by 4 bases, with 9 bases between. This CDR3 has 13 amino acids. CDR3 nucleotides: TGTGCCAGCAGCTTGGCCAGCCTCTATGGCTACACCTTC. Amino acid sequence: CASSLASLYGYTF.

The J gene is TRBJ1-1, the V gene TRBV18; D perhaps matches TRBD1 (5 bases). Germline V gives CDR1 KGHSH, CDR2 LQKENI. Between the trimmed V and J ends, which lost 1 base and 3 bases, there was a span of 9 bases. CDR3 length: 14 amino acids. CDR3 nucleotide sequence: TGTGCCAGCTCACCACAGGAGGGGTACACTGAAGCTTTCTTT. Translating gives CASSPQEGYTEAFF.